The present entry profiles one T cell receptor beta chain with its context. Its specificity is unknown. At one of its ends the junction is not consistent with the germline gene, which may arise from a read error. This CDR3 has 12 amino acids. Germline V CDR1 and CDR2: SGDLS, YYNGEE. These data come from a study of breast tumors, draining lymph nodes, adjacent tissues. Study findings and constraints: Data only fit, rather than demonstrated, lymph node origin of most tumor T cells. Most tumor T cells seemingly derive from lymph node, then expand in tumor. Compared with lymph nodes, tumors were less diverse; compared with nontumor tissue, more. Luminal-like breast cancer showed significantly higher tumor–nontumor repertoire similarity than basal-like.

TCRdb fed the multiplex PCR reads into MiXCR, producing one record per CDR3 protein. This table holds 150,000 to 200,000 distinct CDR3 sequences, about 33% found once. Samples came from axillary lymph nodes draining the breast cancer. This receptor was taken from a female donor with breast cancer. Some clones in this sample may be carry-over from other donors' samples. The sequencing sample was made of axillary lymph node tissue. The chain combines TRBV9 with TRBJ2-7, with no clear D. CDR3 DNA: TGTGCCGGCAGCTTTACTACCTACGAGCAGTACTTC. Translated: CAGSFTTYEQYF.